The 32 T cell receptor beta chains presented below share a single source sample, sequenced in a study of low-dose radiotherapy and immunotherapy resistance in tumors. Alpha- and beta-chain coverage of first-strand cDNA came from TRAV- and TRBV-specific primers. Amplification of TCRs used a constant-region primer and V-primer adapter for around 20 PCR cycles. TCRdb fed the reads into MiXCR, producing one record per CDR3 protein. Of approximately 90,000 distinct CDR3 sequences listed, 9.4% are singletons. Time point reported: before trial treatment. The input for sequencing was PBMCs, taken before treatment. The receptors derive from a male donor with prostate cancer.

This clonotype has at least ten counts. The chain recombines TRBV20-1 with TRBJ2-1, with 10 bases identical to TRBD2. Losses at the gene ends were 3 bases for V and 4 bases for J; bases not matched to a gene: 3. The CDR3 is 14 amino acids. Looked up from germline, CDR1 is DFQATT and CDR2 is SNEGSKA (reference sequence). CDR3 DNA sequence: TGCAGTGCTAGTCCTAGCGGGGGATACAATGAGCAGTTCTTC. Protein product: CSASPSGGYNEQFF.

This clonotype has at least ten counts. The chain has TRBV4-1 and TRBJ2-3; D is unclear. Germline CDR1 MGHRA, CDR2 YSYEKL. This CDR3 has 13 amino acids. The ends were cut back, 5 bases at V and 4 bases at J, with 10 bases in the middle. The CDR3 DNA follows: TGCGCCAGCAGCAAGGCCATTGCAGATACGCAGTATTTT. Protein product: CASSKAIADTQYF.

The chain recombines TRBV18 with TRBJ2-1; possibly TRBD1 for D (7 bases). Between the trimmed V and J ends, which lost 2 bases and 10 bases, there was a span of 12 bases. There are 13 residues in the CDR3. Germline V gene data show CDR1 as KGHSH and CDR2 as LQKENI. As DNA, the CDR3 is TGTGCCAGCTCACCAGGACAGGACTACGAGCAGTTCTTC. It translates to CASSPGQDYEQFF.

This clonotype has a count of ten or more. The chain joins TRBV10-2 to TRBJ2-5; tentatively, D is TRBD2 (6 bases). From germline, CDR1 is WSHSY and CDR2 SAAADI. Trimming stripped 7 bases from V and 5 bases from J, with 14 bases between. The CDR3 sequence is 13 residues long. CDR3 in amino acids: CASKAAGLETQYF. The CDR3 DNA reads TGCGCCAGCAAGGCGGCGGGGCTGGAGACCCAGTACTTC.

There are many counts of this clonotype. The V and J genes are TRBV4-3 and TRBJ2-7, with 7 bases aligning to TRBD2. This CDR3 is 16 amino acids long. CDR1 is LGHNA and CDR2 is YSLEER in the germline V gene. V shed 1 base and J 6 bases; nucleotides not matched to a gene: 12. CDR3 region: CASSQGWGRARTEQYF. The CDR3 nucleotides read TGCGCCAGCAGCCAAGGTTGGGGGAGGGCCCGCACCGAGCAGTACTTC.

This clonotype was found many times. CDR3 DNA: TGTGCCAGCAGCCACTCACCCCGCTATGAGCAGTACTTC. This gives the protein CASSHSPRYEQYF. The J gene is TRBJ2-7, the V gene TRBV14; the D is unclear. Trimming took 3 bases from V and 7 from J, leaving 13 bases between them. Germline CDR1 reads SGHDN; CDR2 reads FVKESK. The CDR3 loop spans 13 amino acids.

This clonotype was seen at least ten times. The chain is built from TRBV28 and TRBJ2-2; D is undetermined. Between the trimmed V and J ends, which lost 1 base and 6 bases, there was a span of 9 bases. The CDR3 runs 14 residues. CDR1 is MDHEN and CDR2 is SYDVKM in the germline V gene. This CDR3 is CASSLLAWSGELFF. CDR3 nucleotides: TGTGCCAGCAGTTTATTGGCTTGGTCCGGGGAGCTGTTTTTT.

This clonotype was seen many times. The CDR3 spells CASNFPLGLAGGHEQFF. The CDR3 nucleotides read TGTGCCAGCAACTTCCCCCTCGGACTAGCGGGAGGCCATGAGCAGTTCTTC. V gene TRBV5-6 combines with J gene TRBJ2-1; 14 positions match TRBD2. CDR3 size: 17 residues. Germline V lookup: CDR1 SGHDT, CDR2 YYEEEE. The ends lost 6 bases at V and 8 bases at J; junction bases unmatched: 13. The variable domain in full, with the rest retrieved from reference TRBV5-6 and TRBJ2-1, is DAGVTQSPTHLIKTRGQQVTLRCSPKSGHDTVSWYQQALGQGPQFIFQYYEEEERQRGNFPDRFSGHQFPNYSSELNVNALLLGDSALYLCASNFPLGLAGGHEQFFGPGTRLTVL.

This clonotype was seen at least ten times. This chain uses TRBV7-6 with TRBJ2-6; D is perhaps TRBD1 or TRBD2 (7 bases each). The CDR3 has 18 amino acids. Germline V CDR1 and CDR2: SGHVS, FNYEAQ. Trimming shortened V by 7 bases and J by 2 bases, and 21 bases separated the two germline ends. Here the CDR3 reads CASIRVGGGWTGANVLTF. The DNA for the CDR3 is TGTGCCAGCATCAGGGTGGGAGGGGGCTGGACTGGGGCCAACGTCCTGACTTTC.

This clonotype was recorded at least ten times. V gene TRBV25-1 combines with J gene TRBJ1-5; 7 nucleotides match TRBD1. CDR1 is MGHDK, CDR2 SYGVNS, per germline. The CDR3 runs 14 residues. Trimming at V came to 6 bases and at J to 6 bases, leaving 8 bases not matched to a gene. CDR3 residues: CASSETGEGQPQHF. The CDR3 DNA sequence: TGTGCCAGCAGCGAAACAGGGGAGGGTCAGCCCCAGCATTTT. Using reference TRBV25-1 and TRBJ1-5 for the parts outside the CDR3, the full variable domain is EADIYQTPRYLVIGTGKKITLECSQTMGHDKMYWYQQDPGMELHLIHYSYGVNSTEKGDLSSESTVSRIRTEHFPLTLESARPSHTSQYLCASSETGEGQPQHFGDGTRLSIL.

The table lists this clonotype with a few counts. The chain employs TRBV5-5 and TRBJ2-2; D gene ambiguous. Germline loops: CDR1 SGHKS, CDR2 YYEKEE (reference sequence). The CDR3 totals 16 residues. The V and J ends lost 1 base and 1 base respectively, with 11 bases between them. The CDR3 bases are TGTGCCAGCAGCTTGTATGCTGAAGTGAACACCGGGGAGCTGTTTTTT. As protein: CASSLYAEVNTGELFF. The full variable domain, with the rest looked up from reference TRBV5-5 and TRBJ2-2, is DAGVTQSPTHLIKTRGQQVTLRCSPISGHKSVSWYQQVLGQGPQFIFQYYEKEERGRGNFPDRFSARQFPNYSSELNVNALLLGDSALYLCASSLYAEVNTGELFFGEGSRLTVL.

In this sample, this clonotype turned up many times. The V gene is TRBV6-2 or TRBV6-3, the J gene TRBJ2-1, with D hard to call. V lost 8 bases to trimming and J lost 3 bases, with 17 bases between them. Germline CDR1 MNHEY, CDR2 SVGEGT. The CDR3 totals 15 residues. The CDR3, as DNA: TGTGCCAGCCGGTTAGGCCAGCGCTTCTACAATGAGCAGTTCTTC. Encoded protein: CASRLGQRFYNEQFF.

This clonotype was counted ten times or more. The gene calls are TRBV27 and TRBJ1-1; maybe TRBD1 (6 bases). Germline CDR1 MNHEY, CDR2 SMNVEV (reference sequence). The CDR3 is 13 residues long. Deletions cut 5 bases from V and 5 bases from J, with 12 bases between. CDR3: CASSEQGFTEAFF. Written as DNA, the CDR3 is TGTGCCAGCAGTGAACAGGGTTTTACTGAAGCTTTCTTT.

The gene calls are TRBV9 and TRBJ2-1; D is possibly TRBD2 (6 bases). Trimming took 0 bases from V and 3 from J, leaving 10 bases between them. Germline V gene data show CDR1 as SGDLS and CDR2 as YYNGEE. The CDR3 has 15 amino acids. In DNA, the CDR3 is TGTGCCAGCAGCGTAGGGGGGGACCACTACAATGAGCAGTTCTTC. This gives the protein CASSVGGDHYNEQFF.

In this sample, this clonotype turned up many times. This chain uses TRBV11-1 with TRBJ2-1, with TRBD2 identical over 9 bases. V lost 5 bases to trimming and J lost 7 bases; unmatched junction nucleotides: 9. The CDR3 has 15 residues. Germline loops: CDR1 SGHAT, CDR2 FQDESV (reference sequence). In DNA form, the CDR3 reads TGTGCCAGCAGCCCAAGTAGCGGGAGAGGGAATGAGCAGTTCTTC. This sequence encodes CASSPSSGRGNEQFF. The variable domain in full, with the rest retrieved from reference TRBV11-1 and TRBJ2-1, is EAEVAQSPRYKITEKSQAVAFWCDPISGHATLYWYRQILGQGPELLVQFQDESVVDDSQLPKDRFSAERLKGVDSTLKIQPAELGDSAMYLCASSPSSGRGNEQFFGPGTRLTVL.

The sample holds many counts of this clonotype. The chain employs TRBV19 and TRBJ2-5; 7 bases are shared with TRBD1. V gave up 6 bases and J gave up 5 bases; unmatched junction bases: 6. This CDR3 is 13 amino acids long. Germline CDR1 LNHDA, CDR2 SQIVND (reference sequence). CDR3 region: CASSGTALETQYF. CDR3 nucleotides: TGTGCCAGTAGCGGGACAGCCCTTGAGACCCAGTACTTC.

This clonotype was counted many times. The chain has TRBV5-1 and TRBJ2-1; 10 positions match TRBD2. Germline V gene lookup returns CDR1 SGHRS and CDR2 YFSETQ. With V trimmed by 6 bases and J by 5 bases, 8 bases remained unmatched. The CDR3 covers 15 residues. CDR3 sequence: CASTSSGSGNNEQFF. CDR3 DNA: TGCGCCAGCACCTCTAGCGGGAGTGGGAACAATGAGCAGTTCTTC.

A few counts support this clonotype. This chain uses TRBV24-1 with TRBJ1-1, with 7 bases that match TRBD1. The germline gives CDR1 KGHDR, CDR2 SFDVKD. Unmatched junction bases numbered 7, after V lost 4 bases and J lost 6 bases. This CDR3 has 14 residues. The CDR3 DNA follows: TGTGCCACCAGTGAGTCACAGGGGAAGGCTGAAGCTTTCTTT. Translating gives CATSESQGKAEAFF.

This clonotype occurred many times. The rearrangement links TRBV14 to TRBJ2-1; 7 bases are shared with TRBD2. Germline lookup yields CDR1 SGHDN and CDR2 FVKESK. The CDR3 totals 18 residues. Germline trimming cut 0 bases from V and 3 bases from J; bases unmatched to any gene: 11. The CDR3 coding sequence is TGTGCCAGCAGCCAAGATATCCTAGCGGTATCCGGCTACAATGAGCAGTTCTTC. This codes for CASSQDILAVSGYNEQFF.

This clonotype has a count of ten or more. The chain has TRBV20-1 and TRBJ1-5; TRBD1 might be the D (5 bases). From germline, CDR1 is DFQATT and CDR2 SNEGSKA (reference sequence). The CDR3 is made up of 16 amino acids. V was trimmed by 0 bases and J by 1 base, leaving 13 bases between them. The CDR3 region has the DNA TGCAGTGCTAGAGATCCGGGGGGTGGAAGCAATCAGCCCCAGCATTTT. This translates into CSARDPGGGSNQPQHF.

The sample holds many counts of this clonotype. The chain couples TRBV20-1 to TRBJ1-5; D unresolved. The V gene lost 6 bases and the J gene lost 7 bases, with 16 bases spanning the gap. This CDR3 is built from 13 residues. Germline V lookup: CDR1 DFQATT, CDR2 SNEGSKA (reference sequence). In DNA form, the CDR3 reads TGCAGTGCGGTCCGGATGGGCGCGCAGCCCCAGCATTTT. Translated, it gives CSAVRMGAQPQHF.

This clonotype came up many times. The chain joins TRBV28 to TRBJ2-1; 14 bases are shared with TRBD2. Germline V gene sequence: CDR1 MDHEN, CDR2 SYDVKM. The V and J ends lost 2 bases and 8 bases, in that order; junction bases with no gene match: 11. This CDR3 comprises 18 residues. The CDR3 sequence: CASSLGLAGGPIRDEQFF. CDR3 sequence (DNA): TGTGCCAGCAGTTTAGGACTAGCGGGAGGCCCCATTCGCGATGAGCAGTTCTTC.

This clonotype was counted at least ten times. The chain uses TRBV29-1 and TRBJ2-3; possible D gene TRBD2, 5 bases. The germline V and J ends were trimmed by 6 bases and 1 base, with 11 bases remaining between them. The CDR3 has 13 residues. In germline, CDR1 is SQVTM, CDR2 ANQGSEA. This CDR3 reads CSVPGLRTDTQYF. CDR3 DNA sequence: TGCAGCGTGCCGGGATTACGCACAGATACGCAGTATTTT.

This clonotype was picked up many times. This chain links TRBV6-1 with TRBJ2-3, with 11 bases identical to TRBD2. J gave up 0 bases and V 8 bases, and 4 bases lay outside the gene matches. The CDR3 extends over 15 amino acids. Germline CDR1 reads MNHNS; CDR2 reads SASEGT. CDR3 nucleotides: TGTGCCAGCGAAACTAGCGGGGGTAGCACAGATACGCAGTATTTT. This translates into CASETSGGSTDTQYF.

This clonotype was recorded at least ten times. V and J are TRBV5-1 and TRBJ2-7, with 10 bases matching TRBD2. The CDR3 has 19 residues. CDR1 and CDR2 from the germline V gene are SGHRS and YFSETQ. V gave up 1 base and J gave up 3 bases; unmatched junction bases: 16. This chain's CDR3 is CASSLTGTAASGSNYEQYF. Written as DNA, the CDR3 is TGCGCCAGCAGCTTGACCGGGACGGCTGCTAGCGGGAGTAACTACGAGCAGTACTTC. The full variable domain, rest sourced from reference TRBV5-1 and TRBJ2-7, is KAGVTQTPRYLIKTRGQQVTLSCSPISGHRSVSWYQQTPGQGLQFLFEYFSETQRNKGNFPGRFSGRQFSNSRSEMNVSTLELGDSALYLCASSLTGTAASGSNYEQYFGPGTRLTVT.

This clonotype was seen ten or more times. The chain couples TRBV20-1 to TRBJ2-1; 8 nucleotides align to TRBD1. The CDR3 consists of 14 residues. Germline loops: CDR1 DFQATT, CDR2 SNEGSKA (reference sequence). J was trimmed by 5 bases and V by 3 bases; bases with no gene match: 6. CDR3: CSARAGGPNNEQFF. As DNA, the CDR3 is TGCAGTGCTAGGGCAGGGGGCCCGAACAATGAGCAGTTCTTC.

With regard to this clonotype: It differs at one base from a far larger clone, so likely a read error. The chain combines TRBV5-3 with TRBJ2-2; the match to TRBD1 covers 11 bases. TRBV5-3 is an ORF; its function is uncertain. V was pared by 8 bases and J by 4 bases, with 7 bases of the junction left unmatched. The CDR3 is made up of 15 amino acids. The CDR3 reads CASSPGTGGTGELFF. The CDR3 region has the DNA TGTGCCAGCAGCCCCGGGACAGGGGGCACCGGGGAGCTGTTTTTT.

The table lists this clonotype with many counts. The chain combines TRBV9 with TRBJ2-7; D is tentatively TRBD1 or TRBD2 (5 bases each). V was trimmed by 4 bases and J by 2 bases, leaving 16 bases between them. CDR1 and CDR2 from the germline V gene are SGDLS and YYNGEE. This CDR3 is built from 15 residues. CDR3 sequence (DNA): TGTGCCAGCAGCCGGGTATCGGGGCCAACCTACGAGCAGTACTTC. The encoded protein is CASSRVSGPTYEQYF.

This clonotype was observed many times. J is TRBJ1-1 and V is TRBV20-1, with D possibly being TRBD1 (6 bases). CDR3 length: 16 amino acids. Trimming left V 0 bases short and J 10 bases short, with 24 bases between. Germline lookup yields CDR1 DFQATT and CDR2 SNEGSKA (reference sequence). The CDR3 DNA is TGCAGTGCTAGAGACCCCATAAGAGGGACAAAAAGCCCAGCTTTCTTT. Translating gives CSARDPIRGTKSPAFF.

There are many counts of this clonotype. The CDR3 is CASSAGNIQYF. In nucleotides, the CDR3 is TGTGCCAGCAGCGCCGGAAACATTCAGTACTTC. This rearrangement joins TRBV7-2 to TRBJ2-4; no clear D. This CDR3 has 11 amino acids. V lost 5 bases and J lost 6, with 5 bases in between. Germline V CDR1 and CDR2: SGHTA, FQGNSA.

This clonotype showed up many times. The V gene is TRBV30, the J gene TRBJ1-5, with a possible D match to TRBD1 (6 bases). Germline CDR1 reads GTSNPN; CDR2 reads SVGIG (reference sequence). The V end was cut by 1 base, the J end by 7 bases, with 8 bases between. The CDR3 runs 12 residues. The CDR3 spells CAWSGGGQPQHF. DNA for the CDR3: TGTGCCTGGAGTGGAGGGGGACAGCCCCAGCATTTT.

This clonotype occurred many times. This chain connects TRBV20-1 to TRBJ2-1; 9 bases fit TRBD1. V gave up 5 bases and J gave up 7 bases; unmatched junction bases: 6. The CDR3 contains 13 residues. Germline assignment: CDR1 DFQATT and CDR2 SNEGSKA (reference sequence). In DNA form, the CDR3 reads TGCAGTGCTCCTCGGACAGGGGCGAATGAGCAGTTCTTC. Translated, it gives CSAPRTGANEQFF.